This T cell receptor beta chain was profiled in a study of blood T cell repertoires in COVID-19. The wider study: T cells, B-cell-depleted T cells, or PBMCs supplied cDNA or gDNA.

In the source study's methods: Nucleated cell number was recorded as an estimate derived from reference gene primer amplification. TCRdb's table, derived via immunoSEQ multiplex PCR, lists solely in-frame clones and lacks some. That table is the source of V, J and clone size, and D and trimming were worked out from the DNA. Here the sample spans more than 150,000 clones, nearly 80% being singletons. Germline V gives CDR1 ENHRY, CDR2 SYGVKD. This CDR3 comprises 13 residues. After removal of 3 bases from V and 10 bases from J, the junction contained 8 bases not matched to a gene. Each participant's cohort was designated according to participant-reported clinical history. The study recruited exposed participants who had met a COVID-19 case within 2 weeks before entry.

The clonotype was recovered from a man between 60 and 75 years old who had been exposed to COVID-19. This rearrangement joins TRBV10-3 to TRBJ1-2; 7 bases map to TRBD1. Sequencing input: PBMCs or T cells enriched from blood (not recorded which). CDR3 loop: CAISENRGWVYTF. CDR3 nucleotide sequence: TGTGCCATCAGTGAAAACAGGGGTTGGGTCTACACCTTC.